The TCR beta chain described here comes from a study of T cells in Graves' hyperthyroidism and ophthalmopathy. This clonotype was seen repeatedly, ten times or more. Its antigen is not identified. V was cut by 3 bases and J by 3 bases, with 6 bases left in between. There are 13 residues in the CDR3. Broader study findings: Blood samples included most of the expanded thyroid clonotypes exceeding 0.001.

Template material for amplifying TCR beta CDR3 regions consisted of RNA transcripts. The HTBI primer set drove a first-round RT-PCR of the TCR CDR3. TCRdb analysed the multiplex PCR reads with MiXCR anew, one entry per CDR3 protein. The table lists 730,000 or so distinct CDR3 sequences, approximately 19% of them singletons. Subjects aged 18 to 65 presented with newly diagnosed hyperthyroidism of less than 2 months' duration. Any patient presenting with uncontrolled infection, other autoimmune disease, pregnancy or lactation was left out. The blood sample predates any ophthalmopathy symptoms, coming from first hyperthyroidism diagnosis.

This receptor was taken from a woman aged 45-59 years with Graves' hyperthyroidism that later progressed to Graves' ophthalmopathy. The sequenced sample consisted of blood. J is TRBJ1-5 and V is TRBV12-3 or TRBV12-4; D gene uncertain. The CDR3 here is CASSFEDNQPQHF. The CDR3 DNA reads as TGTGCCAGCAGTTTTGAAGACAATCAGCCCCAGCATTTT.